A selection of T cell receptor beta chains follows, all from one sample in a study of cytomegalovirus exposure and HLA in healthy donors. The table came from immunoSEQ multiplex PCR; TCRdb's copy has only in-frame clones and leaves some out. The sample's table shows approximately 190,000 clones. Sequences were obtained from PBMCs. These receptors were collected from a man younger than 40 in good health and CMV-seronegative. Both conserved end residues are part of each CDR3. A D gene is named only where the DNA matches it firmly.

j_gene,d_gene,len,v_gene,CDR3aa,CDR3nt
TRBJ2-5,-,16,TRBV30,CAWIPYPGQGFETQYF,TGTGCCTGGATCCCATACCCCGGGCAGGGGTTTGAGACCCAGTACTTC
TRBJ2-7,TRBD2,13,TRBV29-1,CSAESSGGAEQYF,TGCAGCGCAGAATCCAGCGGGGGGGCCGAGCAGTACTTC
TRBJ1-1,TRBD1,14,TRBV13,CASSPGQLIYEAFF,TGTGCCAGCAGTCCGGGACAGTTAATTTATGAAGCTTTCTTT
TRBJ2-7,TRBD1,12,TRBV6-6,CASIGTGELQYF,TGTGCCAGCATAGGGACAGGGGAACTGCAGTACTTC
TRBJ1-2,-,13,TRBV7-3,CASSLTEAGGYTF,TGTGCCAGCAGCTTAACGGAGGCGGGGGGCTACACCTTC
TRBJ2-3,TRBD2,17,TRBV19,CASSPRASGRSTDTQYF,TGTGCCAGTAGTCCCCGGGCTAGCGGGAGAAGCACAGATACGCAGTATTTT
TRBJ2-3,TRBD2,20,TRBV5-1,CASSLWWGGVNEGSTDTQYF,TGCGCCAGCAGCTTGTGGTGGGGGGGAGTCAACGAAGGTAGCACAGATACGCAGTATTTT
TRBJ2-3,TRBD1,14,TRBV27,CASSLPTGTSIQYF,TGTGCCAGCAGTTTGCCGACAGGGACCAGTATTCAGTATTTT
TRBJ1-2,-,11,TRBV20-1,CSAGAESGYTF,TGCAGTGCTGGGGCGGAGTCGGGCTACACCTTC
TRBJ2-2,-,14,TRBV2,CASSVQEFHGELFF,TGTGCCAGCAGTGTTCAGGAATTTCACGGGGAGCTGTTTTTT
TRBJ2-1,-,15,TRBV2,CASRYLGGFYNEQFF,TGTGCCAGCAGATACTTGGGGGGATTCTACAATGAGCAGTTCTTC
TRBJ1-1,-,15,TRBV25-1,CASRDWEAGGTEAFF,TGTGCCAGCAGGGATTGGGAGGCCGGGGGCACTGAAGCTTTCTTT
TRBJ2-3,-,12,TRBV10-1,CASMGQTDTQYF,TGCGCCAGCATGGGGCAAACAGATACGCAGTATTTT
TRBJ2-3,TRBD2,16,TRBV25-1,CASSQSAAGGADTQYF,TGTGCCAGCAGTCAATCGGCGGCGGGGGGGGCAGATACGCAGTATTTT
TRBJ2-1,-,12,TRBV10-3,CAIKGFDNEQFF,TGTGCCATCAAGGGGTTCGACAATGAGCAGTTCTTC
TRBJ1-3,-,14,TRBV6-6,CASSPARSGNTIYF,TGTGCCAGCAGCCCCGCTAGGTCTGGAAACACCATATATTTT
TRBJ2-7,-,13,TRBV19,CASSPIGTYEQYF,TGTGCCAGTAGTCCCATCGGGACTTACGAGCAGTACTTC
TRBJ1-4,-,12,TRBV7-9,CASRGGGEKLFF,TGTGCCAGCAGGGGGGGAGGTGAAAAACTGTTTTTT
TRBJ1-2,-,14,TRBV6-4,CASSRDGSNYGYTF,TGTGCCAGCAGCCGGGACGGGAGTAACTATGGCTACACCTTC
TRBJ1-2,-,13,TRBV19,CASSIRGVDGYTF,TGTGCCAGTAGTATACGGGGGGTTGATGGCTACACCTTC
TRBJ2-4,TRBD2,15,TRBV19,CASSIVSGGAGIQYF,TGTGCCAGTAGTATAGTTAGCGGGGGGGCGGGCATTCAGTACTTC
TRBJ2-3,-,15,TRBV6-5,CASSYSDIYPDTQYF,TGTGCCAGCAGTTACTCCGACATATATCCAGATACGCAGTATTTT
TRBJ1-2,-,15,TRBV5-6,CASRLLTGGVYGYTF,TGTGCCAGCAGGCTTCTGACAGGTGGGGTTTATGGCTACACCTTC
TRBJ2-1,-,13,TRBV30,CAWGSAGRNEQFF,TGTGCCTGGGGAAGTGCAGGTCGGAATGAGCAGTTCTTC
TRBJ2-3,-,15,TRBV5-4,CASSSKRGATDTQYF,TGTGCCAGCAGCTCGAAACGGGGGGCCACAGATACGCAGTATTTT
TRBJ2-7,TRBD2,16,TRBV6-5,CASSSWTSGSRYEQYF,TGTGCCAGCAGTTCTTGGACTAGCGGGAGTAGGTACGAGCAGTACTTC
TRBJ1-1,-,15,TRBV10-3,CAISVRGFDNTEAFF,TGTGCCATCAGTGTGCGGGGATTTGATAACACTGAAGCTTTCTTT
TRBJ2-7,TRBD1,12,TRBV5-1,CASWDSSYEQYF,TGCGCCAGCTGGGACAGTTCCTACGAGCAGTACTTC
TRBJ2-7,-,12,TRBV5-1,CASSLSIYEQYF,TGCGCCAGCAGCTTGTCTATCTACGAGCAGTACTTC
TRBJ2-3,TRBD2,17,TRBV9,CASSARGAGSPTDTQYF,TGTGCCAGCAGCGCTCGGGGAGCGGGGTCACCCACAGATACGCAGTATTTT
TRBJ1-1,-,15,TRBV28,CASQATVSMNTEAFF,TGTGCCAGCCAGGCGACAGTTTCTATGAACACTGAAGCTTTCTTT
TRBJ2-5,TRBD1,15,TRBV11-2,CASSYGQATQETQYF,TGTGCCAGCAGCTACGGACAGGCAACTCAAGAGACCCAGTACTTC
TRBJ2-7,TRBD2,19,TRBV4-3,CASSQDVGTSGGRTYEQYF,TGCGCCAGCAGCCAAGATGTAGGGACTAGCGGGGGGCGGACCTACGAGCAGTACTTC
TRBJ2-7,-,10,TRBV20-1,CSARVQGQYF,TGCAGTGCTAGGGTCCAGGGGCAGTACTTC
TRBJ2-3,TRBD2,17,TRBV10-1,CASSESGLASSTDTQYF,TGCGCCAGCAGTGAGTCGGGACTAGCGTCTAGCACAGATACGCAGTATTTT